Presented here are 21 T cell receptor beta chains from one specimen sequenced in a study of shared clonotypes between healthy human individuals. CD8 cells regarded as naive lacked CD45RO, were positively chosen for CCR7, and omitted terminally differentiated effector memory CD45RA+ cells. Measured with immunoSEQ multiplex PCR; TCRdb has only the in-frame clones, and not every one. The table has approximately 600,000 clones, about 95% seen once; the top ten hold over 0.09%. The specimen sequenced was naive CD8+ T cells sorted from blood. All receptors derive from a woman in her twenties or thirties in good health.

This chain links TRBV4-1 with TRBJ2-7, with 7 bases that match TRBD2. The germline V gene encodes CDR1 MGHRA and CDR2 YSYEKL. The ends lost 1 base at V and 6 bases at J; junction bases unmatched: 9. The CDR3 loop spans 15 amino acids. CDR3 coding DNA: TGCGCCAGCAGCCAAGGGCGGGAGCTCCTCCTCGAGCAGTACTTC. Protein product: CASSQGRELLLEQYF.

The CDR3 is CASNSGRRAGELFF. The CDR3, as DNA: TGTGCCAGCAATAGCGGGAGGAGGGCCGGGGAGCTGTTTTTT. The chain is built from TRBV6-1 and TRBJ2-2; 10 bases agree with TRBD2. CDR3 size: 14 residues. Per the germline V gene, CDR1 is MNHNS and CDR2 is SASEGT. Losses at the gene ends were 7 bases for V and 6 bases for J; bases not matched to a gene: 5.

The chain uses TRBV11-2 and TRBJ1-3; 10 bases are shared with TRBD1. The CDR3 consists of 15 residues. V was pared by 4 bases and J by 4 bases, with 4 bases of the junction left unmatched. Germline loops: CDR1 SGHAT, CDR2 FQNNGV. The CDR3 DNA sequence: TGTGCCAGCAGCTGGGACAGGGGATCGGGAAACACCATATATTTT. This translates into CASSWDRGSGNTIYF.

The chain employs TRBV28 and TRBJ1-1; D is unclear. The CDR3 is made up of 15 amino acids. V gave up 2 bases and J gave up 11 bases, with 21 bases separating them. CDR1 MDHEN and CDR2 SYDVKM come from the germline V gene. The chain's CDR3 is CASSLVRGLGQTAFF. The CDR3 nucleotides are TGTGCCAGCAGTTTAGTACGGGGTCTTGGGCAGACGGCTTTCTTT.

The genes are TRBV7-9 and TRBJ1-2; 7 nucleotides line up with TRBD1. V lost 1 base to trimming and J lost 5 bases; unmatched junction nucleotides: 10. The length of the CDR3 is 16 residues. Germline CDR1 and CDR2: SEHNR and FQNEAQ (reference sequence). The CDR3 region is CASSLVGGTERYGYTF. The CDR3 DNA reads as TGTGCCAGCAGCTTAGTAGGCGGGACAGAAAGATATGGCTACACCTTC. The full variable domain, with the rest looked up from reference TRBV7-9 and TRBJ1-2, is DTGVSQNPRHKITKRGQNVTFRCDPISEHNRLYWYRQTLGQGPEFLTYFQNEAQLEKSRLLSDRFSAERPKGSFSTLEIQRTEQGDSAMYLCASSLVGGTERYGYTFGSGTRLTVV.

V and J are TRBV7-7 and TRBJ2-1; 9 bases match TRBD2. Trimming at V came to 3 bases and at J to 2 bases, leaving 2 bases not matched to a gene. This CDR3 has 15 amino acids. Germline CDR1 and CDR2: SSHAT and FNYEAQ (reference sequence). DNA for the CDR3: TGTGCCAGCAGCTTGGAGCGGGGGGCCTACAATGAGCAGTTCTTC. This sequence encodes CASSLERGAYNEQFF. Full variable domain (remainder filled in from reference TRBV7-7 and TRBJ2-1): GAGVSQSPRYKVTKRGQDVTLRCDPISSHATLYWYQQALGQGPEFLTYFNYEAQPDKSGLPSDRFSAERPEGSISTLTIQRTEQRDSAMYRCASSLERGAYNEQFFGPGTRLTVL.

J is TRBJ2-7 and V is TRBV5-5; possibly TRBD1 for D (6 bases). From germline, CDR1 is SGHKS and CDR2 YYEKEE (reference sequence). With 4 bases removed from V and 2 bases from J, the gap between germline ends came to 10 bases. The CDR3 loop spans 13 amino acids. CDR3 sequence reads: CASSKDSTYEQYF. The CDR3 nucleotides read TGTGCCAGCAGCAAGGACAGTACCTACGAGCAGTACTTC.

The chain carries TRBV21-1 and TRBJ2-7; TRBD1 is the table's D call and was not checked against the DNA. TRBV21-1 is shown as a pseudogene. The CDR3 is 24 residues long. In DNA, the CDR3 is TGTGCCAGCAGCACCCACCCGGACAAATTCCACCAATACTTTGATCAACCACCCTCCCTCGAGCAGTACTTC. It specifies CASSTHPDKFHQYFDQPPSLEQYF.

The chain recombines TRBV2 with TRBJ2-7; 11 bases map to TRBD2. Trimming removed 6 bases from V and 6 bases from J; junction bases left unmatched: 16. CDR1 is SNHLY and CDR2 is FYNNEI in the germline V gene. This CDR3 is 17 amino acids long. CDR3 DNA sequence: TGTGCCAGCAGGGACCCCGTAACTAGCGGGAGAGGGTTCGAGCAGTACTTC. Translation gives CASRDPVTSGRGFEQYF.

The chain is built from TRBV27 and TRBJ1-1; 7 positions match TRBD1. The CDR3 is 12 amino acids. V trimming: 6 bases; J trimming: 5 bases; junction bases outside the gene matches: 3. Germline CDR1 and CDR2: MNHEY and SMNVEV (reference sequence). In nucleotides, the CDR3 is TGTGCCAGCAGACAGGGGTGGACTGAAGCTTTCTTT. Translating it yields CASRQGWTEAFF.

The CDR3 spells CAISEWQGLMNTEAFF. DNA of the CDR3: TGTGCCATCAGTGAATGGCAGGGGCTGATGAACACTGAAGCTTTCTTT. The chain recombines TRBV10-3 with TRBJ1-1; tentatively, D is TRBD1 (6 bases). Between the trimmed V and J ends, which lost 3 bases and 0 bases, there was a span of 14 bases. The length of the CDR3 is 16 residues. Germline V gene data show CDR1 as ENHRY and CDR2 as SYGVKD.

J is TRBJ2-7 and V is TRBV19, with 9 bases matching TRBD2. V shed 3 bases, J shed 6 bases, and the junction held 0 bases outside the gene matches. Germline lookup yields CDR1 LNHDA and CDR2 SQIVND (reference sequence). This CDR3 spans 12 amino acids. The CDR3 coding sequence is TGTGCCAGTAGTATTAGCGGGGGCGAGCAGTACTTC. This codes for CASSISGGEQYF.

CDR3 sequence reads: CASSNKRGTYEQYF. The CDR3 nucleotides read TGTGCCAGCAGCAACAAGCGGGGGACCTACGAGCAGTACTTC. The rearrangement links TRBV21-1 to TRBJ2-7; the tabulated D call, TRBD2, remains unverified against the DNA. TRBV21-1 has pseudogene status. The CDR3 extends over 14 amino acids.

CDR3 bases: TGCAGCGTTGAAGTACAGTCCATATCCACAGATACGCAGTATTTT. It is translated as CSVEVQSISTDTQYF. This sequence joins TRBV29-1 and TRBJ2-3; D uncertain. The CDR3 consists of 15 residues. Germline loops: CDR1 SQVTM, CDR2 ANQGSEA. V dropped 1 base and J dropped 2 bases, with 13 bases sitting between them.

The CDR3 here is CSVDGGVSYNEQFF. The CDR3 DNA sequence: TGCAGCGTTGATGGGGGGGTCTCCTACAATGAGCAGTTCTTC. The rearrangement uses TRBV29-1 and TRBJ2-1, with 7 nucleotides matching TRBD2. V was clipped by 3 bases and J by 0 bases; unmatched bases: 2. The CDR3 contains 14 residues. Germline values: CDR1 SQVTM, CDR2 ANQGSEA.

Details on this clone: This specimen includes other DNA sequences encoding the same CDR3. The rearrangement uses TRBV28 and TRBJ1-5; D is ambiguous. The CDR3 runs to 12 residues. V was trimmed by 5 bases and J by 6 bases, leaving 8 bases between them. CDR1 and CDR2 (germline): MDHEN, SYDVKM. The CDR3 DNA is TGTGCCAGCAGTGGCCTGAGTCAGCCCCAGCATTTT. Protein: CASSGLSQPQHF.

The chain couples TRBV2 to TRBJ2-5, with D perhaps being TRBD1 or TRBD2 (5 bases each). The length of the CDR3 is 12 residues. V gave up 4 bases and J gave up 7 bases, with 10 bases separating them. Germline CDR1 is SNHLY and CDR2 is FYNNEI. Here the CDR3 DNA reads TGTGCCAGCAGTGGAGGGGTTGGGACCCAGTACTTC. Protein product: CASSGGVGTQYF.

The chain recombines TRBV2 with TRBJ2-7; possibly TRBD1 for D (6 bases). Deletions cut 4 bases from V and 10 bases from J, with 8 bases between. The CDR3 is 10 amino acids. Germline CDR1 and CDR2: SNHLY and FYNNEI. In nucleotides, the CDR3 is TGTGCCAGCAGTGCACAGGGCCAGTACTTC. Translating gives CASSAQGQYF.

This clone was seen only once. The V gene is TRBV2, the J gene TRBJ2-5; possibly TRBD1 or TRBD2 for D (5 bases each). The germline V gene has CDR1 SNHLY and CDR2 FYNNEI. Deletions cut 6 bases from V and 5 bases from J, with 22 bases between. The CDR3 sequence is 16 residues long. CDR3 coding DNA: TGTGCCAGCAGCACGAATCCGGGACCGAGGGACGAGACCCAGTACTTC. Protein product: CASSTNPGPRDETQYF.

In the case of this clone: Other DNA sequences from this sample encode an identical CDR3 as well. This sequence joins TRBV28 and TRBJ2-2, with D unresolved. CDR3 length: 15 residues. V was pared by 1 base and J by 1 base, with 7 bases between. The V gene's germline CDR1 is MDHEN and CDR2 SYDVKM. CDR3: CASSLYPGNTGELFF. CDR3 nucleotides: TGTGCCAGCAGTTTATATCCGGGGAACACCGGGGAGCTGTTTTTT. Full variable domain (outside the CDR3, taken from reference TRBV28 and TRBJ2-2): DVKVTQSSRYLVKRTGEKVFLECVQDMDHENMFWYRQDPGLGLRLIYFSYDVKMKEKGDIPEGYSVSREKKERFSLILESASTNQTSMYLCASSLYPGNTGELFFGEGSRLTVL.

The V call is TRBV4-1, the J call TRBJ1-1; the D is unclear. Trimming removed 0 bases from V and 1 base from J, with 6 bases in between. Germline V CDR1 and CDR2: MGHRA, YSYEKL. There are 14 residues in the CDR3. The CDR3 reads CASSQDGRNTEAFF. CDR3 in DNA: TGCGCCAGCAGCCAAGACGGCAGGAACACTGAAGCTTTCTTT.